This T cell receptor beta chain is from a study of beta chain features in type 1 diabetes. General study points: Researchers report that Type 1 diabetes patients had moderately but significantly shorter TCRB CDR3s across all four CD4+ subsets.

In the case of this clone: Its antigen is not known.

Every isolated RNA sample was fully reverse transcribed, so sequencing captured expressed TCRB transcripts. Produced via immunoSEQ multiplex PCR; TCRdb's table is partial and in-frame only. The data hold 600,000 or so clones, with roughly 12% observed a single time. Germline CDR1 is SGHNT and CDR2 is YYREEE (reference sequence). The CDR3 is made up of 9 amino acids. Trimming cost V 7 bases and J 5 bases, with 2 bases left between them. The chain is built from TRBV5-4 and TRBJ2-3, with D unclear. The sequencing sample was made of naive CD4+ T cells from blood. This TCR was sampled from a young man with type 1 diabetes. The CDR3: CASGDTQYF. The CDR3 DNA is TGTGCCAGCGGAGATACGCAGTATTTT. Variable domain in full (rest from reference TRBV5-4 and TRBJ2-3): ETGVTQSPTHLIKTRGQQVTLRCSSQSGHNTVSWYQQALGQGPQFIFQYYREEENGRGNFPPRFSGLQFPNYSSELNVNALELDDSALYLCASGDTQYFGPGTRLTVL.